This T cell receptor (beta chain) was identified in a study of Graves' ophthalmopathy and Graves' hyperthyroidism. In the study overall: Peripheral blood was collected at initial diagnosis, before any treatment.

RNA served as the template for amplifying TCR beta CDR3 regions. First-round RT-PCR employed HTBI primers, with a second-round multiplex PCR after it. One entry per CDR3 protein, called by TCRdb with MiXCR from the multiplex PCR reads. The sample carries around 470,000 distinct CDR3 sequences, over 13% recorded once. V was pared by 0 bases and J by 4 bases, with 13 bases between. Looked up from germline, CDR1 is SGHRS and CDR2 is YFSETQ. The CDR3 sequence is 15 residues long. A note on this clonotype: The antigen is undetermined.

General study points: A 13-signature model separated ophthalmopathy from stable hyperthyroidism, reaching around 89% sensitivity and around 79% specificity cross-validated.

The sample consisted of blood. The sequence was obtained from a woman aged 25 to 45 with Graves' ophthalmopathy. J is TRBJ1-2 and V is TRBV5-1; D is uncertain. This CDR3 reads CASSLDLGGGYGYTF. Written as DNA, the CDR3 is TGCGCCAGCAGCTTGGATCTAGGCGGCGGCTATGGCTACACCTTC.